This T cell receptor beta chain was captured by sequencing in a study of T-cell reconstitution after alpha-beta-depleted transplantation in children. The V and J ends lost 10 bases and 3 bases respectively, with 13 bases between them. The CDR3 sequence is 13 residues long. This clonotype has a count of ten or more. Its specificity is not known. As it was prepared, the TCRbeta library received unique molecular identifiers. TCRdb processed the PCR reads anew with MiXCR; each CDR3 protein has one entry. The sample yields roughly 300,000 distinct CDR3 sequences, around 10% seen once. Study-wide findings and caveats: T-cell numbers and diversity, one year after transplant, stemmed largely from T cells that were newly produced. Some patients owed their high day-60 TCRbeta diversity to surviving recipient T cells and thymic progenitors. Two months or so post-transplant, alpha-beta T cells reportedly derived from several hundred expanded graft clones.

The source was peripheral blood, collected 180 days after TCRalphabeta/CD19-depleted stem cell transplant. This TCR was recovered from a male patient between 2 and 10 years old who had a stem cell transplant for chronic granulomatous disease, so the T cells may come from the graft donor. V usage is TRBV12-3 or TRBV12-4 and J usage is TRBJ1-5, with D uncertain. In DNA, the CDR3 is TGTGCCACCAAGTCGGGGTTCAATCAGCCCCAGCATTTT. Protein: CATKSGFNQPQHF.